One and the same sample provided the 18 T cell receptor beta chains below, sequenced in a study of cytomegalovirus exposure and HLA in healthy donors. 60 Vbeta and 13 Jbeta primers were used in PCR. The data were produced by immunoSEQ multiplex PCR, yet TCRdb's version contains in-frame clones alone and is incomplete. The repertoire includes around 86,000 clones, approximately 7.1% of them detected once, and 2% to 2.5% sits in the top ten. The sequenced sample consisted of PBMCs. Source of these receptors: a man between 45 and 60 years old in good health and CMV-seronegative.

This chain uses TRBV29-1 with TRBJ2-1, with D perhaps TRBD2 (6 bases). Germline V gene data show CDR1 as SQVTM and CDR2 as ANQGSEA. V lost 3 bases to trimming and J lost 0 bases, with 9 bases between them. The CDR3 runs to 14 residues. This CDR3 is CSVERGNSYNEQFF. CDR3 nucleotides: TGCAGCGTTGAGCGGGGTAACTCCTACAATGAGCAGTTCTTC.

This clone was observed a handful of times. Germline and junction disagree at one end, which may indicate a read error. CDR3: CASSPKCNF. For the CDR3, the DNA is TGTGCCAGCAGCCCTAAGTGCAATTTT. V gene TRBV3-1 (or the pseudogene TRBV3-2) combines with J gene TRBJ1-5; D gene unclear. CDR1 and CDR2 (germline): LGHDT, YNNKEL (reference sequence). The CDR3 has 9 residues.

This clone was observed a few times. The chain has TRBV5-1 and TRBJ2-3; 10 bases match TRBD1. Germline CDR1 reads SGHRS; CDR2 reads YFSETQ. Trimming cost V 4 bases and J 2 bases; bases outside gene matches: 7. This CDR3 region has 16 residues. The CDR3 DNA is TGCGCCAGCAGCAAAGACAGGGGGCGCATCACAGATACGCAGTATTTT. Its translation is CASSKDRGRITDTQYF.

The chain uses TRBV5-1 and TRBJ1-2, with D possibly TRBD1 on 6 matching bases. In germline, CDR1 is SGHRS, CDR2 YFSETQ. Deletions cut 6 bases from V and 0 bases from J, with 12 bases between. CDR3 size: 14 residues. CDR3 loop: CASNRDTANYGYTF. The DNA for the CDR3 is TGCGCCAGCAACCGGGACACAGCTAACTATGGCTACACCTTC.

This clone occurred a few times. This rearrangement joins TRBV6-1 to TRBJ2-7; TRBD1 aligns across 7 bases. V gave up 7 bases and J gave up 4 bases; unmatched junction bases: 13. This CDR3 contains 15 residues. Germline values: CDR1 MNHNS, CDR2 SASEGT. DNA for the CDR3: TGTGCCAGCACCACCCCACTGGGACAGAGGTACGAGCAGTACTTC. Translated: CASTTPLGQRYEQYF.

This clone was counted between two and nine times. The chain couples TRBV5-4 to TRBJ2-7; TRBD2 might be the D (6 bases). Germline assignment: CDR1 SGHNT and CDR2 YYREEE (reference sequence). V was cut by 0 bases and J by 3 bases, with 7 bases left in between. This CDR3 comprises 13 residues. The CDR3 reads CASSLGTNYEQYF. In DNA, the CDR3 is TGTGCCAGCAGCTTGGGGACTAACTACGAGCAGTACTTC. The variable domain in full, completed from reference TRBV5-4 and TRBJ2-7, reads ETGVTQSPTHLIKTRGQQVTLRCSSQSGHNTVSWYQQALGQGPQFIFQYYREEENGRGNFPPRFSGLQFPNYSSELNVNALELDDSALYLCASSLGTNYEQYFGPGTRLTVT.

The CDR3 DNA reads as TGTGCCAGCAGCAGAAGACTAGCGGGGACTGCCTACGAGCAGTACTTC. It is translated as CASSRRLAGTAYEQYF. The genes are TRBV6-6 and TRBJ2-7; 11 bases align to TRBD2. There are 16 residues in the CDR3. The germline gives CDR1 MNHNY, CDR2 SVGAGI (reference sequence). V lost 6 bases, J lost 2 bases, and 9 bases stayed unmatched.

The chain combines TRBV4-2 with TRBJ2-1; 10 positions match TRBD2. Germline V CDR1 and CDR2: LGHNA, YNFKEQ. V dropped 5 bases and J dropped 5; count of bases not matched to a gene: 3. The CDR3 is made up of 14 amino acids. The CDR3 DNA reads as TGTGCCAGCAGCGAAACTAGCGGGGACAATGAGCAGTTCTTC. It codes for CASSETSGDNEQFF.

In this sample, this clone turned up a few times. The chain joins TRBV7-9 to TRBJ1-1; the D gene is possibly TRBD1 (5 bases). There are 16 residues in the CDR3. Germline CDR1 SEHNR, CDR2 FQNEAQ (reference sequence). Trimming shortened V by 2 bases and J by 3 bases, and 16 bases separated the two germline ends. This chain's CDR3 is CASSLWAGAGDTEAFF. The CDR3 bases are TGTGCCAGCAGCTTATGGGCTGGGGCTGGGGACACTGAAGCTTTCTTT.

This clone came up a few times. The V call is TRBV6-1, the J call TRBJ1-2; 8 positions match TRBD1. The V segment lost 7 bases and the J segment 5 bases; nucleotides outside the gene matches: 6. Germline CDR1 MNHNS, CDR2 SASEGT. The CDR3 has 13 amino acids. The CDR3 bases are TGTGCCAGCACGAGACGGACAGGGTATGGCTACACCTTC. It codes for CASTRRTGYGYTF.

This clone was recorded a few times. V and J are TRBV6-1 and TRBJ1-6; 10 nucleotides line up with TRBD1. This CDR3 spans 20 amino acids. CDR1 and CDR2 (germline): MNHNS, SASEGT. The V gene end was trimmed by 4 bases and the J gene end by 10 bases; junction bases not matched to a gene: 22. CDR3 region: CASSADRGKGGLGGRSPLHF. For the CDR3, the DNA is TGTGCCAGCAGTGCGGACAGGGGGAAGGGTGGACTTGGGGGTAGGTCACCCCTCCACTTT.

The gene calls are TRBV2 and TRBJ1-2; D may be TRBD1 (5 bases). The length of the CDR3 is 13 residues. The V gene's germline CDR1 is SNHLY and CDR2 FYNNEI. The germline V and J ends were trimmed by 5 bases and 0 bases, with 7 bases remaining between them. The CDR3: CASSLTANYGYTF. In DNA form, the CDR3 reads TGTGCCAGCAGTTTGACAGCTAACTATGGCTACACCTTC.

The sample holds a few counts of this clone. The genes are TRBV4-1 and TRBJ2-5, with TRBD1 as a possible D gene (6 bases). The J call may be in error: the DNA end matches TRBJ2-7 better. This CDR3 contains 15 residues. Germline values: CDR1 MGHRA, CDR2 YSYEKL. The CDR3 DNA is TGCGCCAGCAGCCAAGTTTCTGGGACACCCTACGAGCAGTACTTC. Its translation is CASSQVSGTPYEQYF.

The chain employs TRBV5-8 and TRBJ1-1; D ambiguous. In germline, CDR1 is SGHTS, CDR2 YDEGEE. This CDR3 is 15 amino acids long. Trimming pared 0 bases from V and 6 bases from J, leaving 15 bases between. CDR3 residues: CASSLVGSHRAEAFF. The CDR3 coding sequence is TGTGCCAGCAGCTTGGTTGGGTCCCACCGGGCTGAAGCTTTCTTT.

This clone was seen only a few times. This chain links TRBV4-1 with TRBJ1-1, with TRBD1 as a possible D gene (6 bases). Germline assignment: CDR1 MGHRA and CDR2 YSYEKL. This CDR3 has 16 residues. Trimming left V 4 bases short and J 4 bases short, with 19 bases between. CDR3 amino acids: CASSPTRTVDLTEAFF. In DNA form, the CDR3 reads TGCGCCAGCAGCCCAACTAGGACAGTTGATCTCACTGAAGCTTTCTTT.

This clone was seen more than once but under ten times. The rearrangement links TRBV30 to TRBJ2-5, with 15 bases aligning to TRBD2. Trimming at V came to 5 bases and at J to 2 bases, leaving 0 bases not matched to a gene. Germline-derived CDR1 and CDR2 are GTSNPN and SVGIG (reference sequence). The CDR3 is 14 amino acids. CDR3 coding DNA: TGTGCCTGGGGACTAGCGGGAGGGCAAGAGACCCAGTACTTC. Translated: CAWGLAGGQETQYF. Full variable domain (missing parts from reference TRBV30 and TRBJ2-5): SQTIHQWPATLVQPVGSPLSLECTVEGTSNPNLYWYRQAAGRGLQLLFYSVGIGQISSEVPQNLSASRPQDRQFILSSKKLLLSDSGFYLCAWGLAGGQETQYFGPGTRLLVL.

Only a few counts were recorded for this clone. As DNA, the CDR3 is TGCGCCAGCAGCTTGGCCTCTAAGGAGACCCAGTACTTC. Its translation: CASSLASKETQYF. The chain couples TRBV5-1 to TRBJ2-5, with D unclear. The V and J ends lost 0 bases and 5 bases respectively, with 8 bases between them. There are 13 residues in the CDR3. Germline CDR1 and CDR2: SGHRS and YFSETQ.

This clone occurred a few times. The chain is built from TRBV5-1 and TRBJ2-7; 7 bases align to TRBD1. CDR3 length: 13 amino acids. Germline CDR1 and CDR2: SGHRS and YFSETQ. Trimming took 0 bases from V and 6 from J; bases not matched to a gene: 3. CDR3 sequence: CASSLAAGGEQYF. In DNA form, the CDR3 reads TGCGCCAGCAGCTTGGCGGCAGGGGGCGAGCAGTACTTC.